The entry below describes one TCR beta chain. This specimen belongs to a study of shared clonotypes between healthy human individuals. Cells designated naive CD8 were CD45RO-negative and were positively selected for CCR7, with terminally differentiated effector memory CD45RA+ cells excluded. Trimming removed 2 bases from V and 3 bases from J, with 10 bases in between. This CDR3 region has 15 residues. Germline assignment: CDR1 MNHEY and CDR2 SMNVEV (reference sequence). Method: immunoSEQ multiplex PCR; TCRdb's copy keeps in-frame clones and lacks some. Of some 2 million clones listed, approximately 94% are singletons.

The receptor's source is a man younger than 35 in good health. Sequenced material: naive CD8+ T cells sorted from blood. The V call is TRBV27, the J call TRBJ2-2; D might be TRBD1 (6 bases). This CDR3 is CASSLGPGDTGELFF. CDR3 nucleotide sequence: TGTGCCAGCAGTTTAGGCCCAGGGGACACCGGGGAGCTGTTTTTT.